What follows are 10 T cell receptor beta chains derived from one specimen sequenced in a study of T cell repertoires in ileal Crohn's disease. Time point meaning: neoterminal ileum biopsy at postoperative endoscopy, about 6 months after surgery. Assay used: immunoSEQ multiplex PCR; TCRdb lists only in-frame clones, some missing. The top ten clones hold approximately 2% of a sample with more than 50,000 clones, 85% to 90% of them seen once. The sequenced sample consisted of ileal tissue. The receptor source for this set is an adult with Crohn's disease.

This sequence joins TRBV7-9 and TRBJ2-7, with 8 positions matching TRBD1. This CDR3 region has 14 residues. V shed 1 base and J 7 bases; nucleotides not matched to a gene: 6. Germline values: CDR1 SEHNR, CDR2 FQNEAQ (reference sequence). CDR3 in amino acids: CASSLVQGALEQYF. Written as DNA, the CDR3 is TGTGCCAGCAGCTTAGTTCAGGGGGCGCTTGAGCAGTACTTC.

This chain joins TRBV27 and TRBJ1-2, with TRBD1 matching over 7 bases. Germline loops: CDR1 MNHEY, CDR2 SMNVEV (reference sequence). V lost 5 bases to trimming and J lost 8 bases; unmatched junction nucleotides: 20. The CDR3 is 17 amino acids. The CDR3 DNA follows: TGTGCCAGCAGTAAGCACGCTAGGGGACAGCCGCTTTGGGGCTACACCTTC. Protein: CASSKHARGQPLWGYTF.

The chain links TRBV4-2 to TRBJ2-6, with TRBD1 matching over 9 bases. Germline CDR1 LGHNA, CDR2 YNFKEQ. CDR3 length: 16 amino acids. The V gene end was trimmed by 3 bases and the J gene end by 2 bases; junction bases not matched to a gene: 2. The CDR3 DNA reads TGTGCCAGCAGCCAGGGGACAGGGACTGGGGCCAACGTCCTGACTTTC. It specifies CASSQGTGTGANVLTF.

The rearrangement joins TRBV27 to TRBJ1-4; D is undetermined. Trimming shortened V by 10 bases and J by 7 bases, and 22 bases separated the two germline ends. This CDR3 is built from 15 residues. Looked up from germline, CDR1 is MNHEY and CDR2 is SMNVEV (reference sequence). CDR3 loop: CATREGKGISEKLFF. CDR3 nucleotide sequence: TGTGCCACCCGGGAAGGGAAAGGTATTTCTGAAAAACTGTTTTTT.

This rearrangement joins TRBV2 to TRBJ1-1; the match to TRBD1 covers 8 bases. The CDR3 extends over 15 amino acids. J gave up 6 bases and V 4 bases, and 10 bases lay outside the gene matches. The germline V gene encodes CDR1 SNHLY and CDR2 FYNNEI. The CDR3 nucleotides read TGTGCCAGCAGTGCAACAGGGGGAATTCTGGCTGAAGCTTTCTTT. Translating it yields CASSATGGILAEAFF.

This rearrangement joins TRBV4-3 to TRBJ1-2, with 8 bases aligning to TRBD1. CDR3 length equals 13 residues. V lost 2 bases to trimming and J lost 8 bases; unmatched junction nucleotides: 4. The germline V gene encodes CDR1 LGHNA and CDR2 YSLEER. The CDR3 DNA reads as TGCGCCAGCAGCCAACAGGGGGCGAGCGGCTACACCTTC. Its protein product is CASSQQGASGYTF.

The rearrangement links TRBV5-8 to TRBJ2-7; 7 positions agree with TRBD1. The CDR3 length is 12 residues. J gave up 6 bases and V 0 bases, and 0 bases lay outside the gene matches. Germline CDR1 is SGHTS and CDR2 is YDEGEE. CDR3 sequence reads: CASSLGTGEQYV. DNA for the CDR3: TGTGCCAGCAGCTTGGGGACAGGCGAGCAGTACGTC.

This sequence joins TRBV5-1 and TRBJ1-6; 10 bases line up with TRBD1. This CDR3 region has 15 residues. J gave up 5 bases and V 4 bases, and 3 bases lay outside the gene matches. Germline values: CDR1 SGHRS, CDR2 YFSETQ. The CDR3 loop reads CASSIGTGDNSPLHF. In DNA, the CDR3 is TGCGCCAGCAGCATCGGGACAGGGGATAATTCACCCCTCCACTTT.

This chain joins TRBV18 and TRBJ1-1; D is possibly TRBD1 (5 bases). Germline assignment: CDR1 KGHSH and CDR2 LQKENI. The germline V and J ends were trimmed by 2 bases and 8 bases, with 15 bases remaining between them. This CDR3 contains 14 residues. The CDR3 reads CASSPFVGGGEAFF. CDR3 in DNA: TGTGCCAGCTCACCATTCGTTGGTGGGGGGGAAGCTTTCTTT.

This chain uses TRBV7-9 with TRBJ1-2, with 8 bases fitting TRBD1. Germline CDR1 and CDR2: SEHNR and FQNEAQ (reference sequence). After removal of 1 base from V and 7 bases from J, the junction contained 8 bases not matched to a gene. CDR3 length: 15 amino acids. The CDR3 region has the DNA TGTGCCAGCAGCTTAGATTTGCAGGGGGCGCGTGGCTACACCTTC. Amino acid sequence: CASSLDLQGARGYTF.